The rows below give T cell receptor beta chains drawn from one sample of a study of T cells after yellow fever vaccination. TCRdb processed the 5' RACE reads anew with MiXCR; each CDR3 protein has one entry. Of more than 300,000 distinct CDR3 sequences listed, about 11% are singletons. The source was CD4+ T cells sorted from PBMCs, collected 45 days after the yellow fever booster vaccination. The receptors come from a man aged 18 to 29 who received the YFV17D yellow fever vaccine. CDR3s include the opening cysteine and the closing phenylalanine or tryptophan. Each record gives: clone size, D gene, J gene, V gene, CDR3 DNA, CDR3 protein. The D gene is left open where the match is weak. Clone size appears in some rows only: once, few, many, or a class for an expanded clone.

few,NA,TRBJ2-3,TRBV15,TGTGCCACCAGCAGAGTCTTAGGAGGCCAAGATACGCAGTATTTT,CATSRVLGGQDTQYF
many,NA,TRBJ1-2,TRBV7-8,TGTGCCAGCAGCTCCGGCTACACCTTC,CASSSGYTF
many,TRBD2,TRBJ2-3,TRBV20-1,TGCAGTGCTAAGGCGGCAGCGGGGGGCACAGATACGCAGTATTTT,CSAKAAAGGTDTQYF
few,NA,TRBJ2-5,TRBV7-2,TGTGCCAGCAGCCTCTCGTGGGGACAAGAGACCCAGTACTTC,CASSLSWGQETQYF
NA,NA,TRBJ2-5,TRBV7-9,TGTGCCAGCAGCTCCGACTGGCTAGAGACCCAGTACTTC,CASSSDWLETQYF
few,NA,TRBJ2-7,TRBV5-4,TGTGCCAGCAGCGCGATCGCGTCCTACGAGCAGTACTTC,CASSAIASYEQYF
few,NA,TRBJ1-4,TRBV5-1,TGCGCCAGCAGTTTGATGTCCTCCGAAAAACTGTTTTTT,CASSLMSSEKLFF
NA,NA,TRBJ1-6,TRBV6-2/TRBV6-3,TGTGCCAGCAGTTACTCGGGAAGGGGCGCGATCTCACCCCTCCACTTT,CASSYSGRGAISPLHF
few,NA,TRBJ1-1,TRBV7-9,TGTGCCAGCAGCCCGAGGGACCGCGAAGCTTTCTTT,CASSPRDREAFF
few,NA,TRBJ2-2,TRBV10-3,TGTGCCATCAGTCCCTTGGCCGGGGAGCTGTTTTTT,CAISPLAGELFF
many,NA,TRBJ1-1,TRBV4-1,TGCGCCAGCAGGGGCTTAGACCTTTTGGTGTACACTGAAGCTTTCTTT,CASRGLDLLVYTEAFF
few,TRBD2,TRBJ2-7,TRBV20-1,TGCAGTGCTAGGCGTCTAGCGGGGGCCTACGAGCAGTACTTC,CSARRLAGAYEQYF
few,TRBD1,TRBJ2-3,TRBV5-1,TGCGCCAGCAAGACAGGGGCGCCAGGTACAGATACGCAGTATTTT,CASKTGAPGTDTQYF
many,NA,TRBJ2-7,TRBV5-1,TGCGCCAGCAGCTTGGACACCTACGAGCAGTACTTC,CASSLDTYEQYF
NA,NA,TRBJ1-1,TRBV9,TGTGCCAGCAGCGTAGAGGGCAGGGCTGGCACTGAAGCTTTCTTT,CASSVEGRAGTEAFF
few,NA,TRBJ1-2,TRBV20-1,TGCAGTGCCTCGACCGACCCGGGTTCCTATGGCTACACCTTC,CSASTDPGSYGYTF
few,NA,TRBJ1-3,TRBV4-2,TGTGCCAGCAGCCAAGTCTTGTACTCTGGAAACACCATATATTTT,CASSQVLYSGNTIYF
NA,TRBD2,TRBJ2-1,TRBV7-3,TGTGCCAGCAGCCGGCTAGCGGGGACCTACAATGAGCAGTTCTTC,CASSRLAGTYNEQFF
many,TRBD1,TRBJ1-2,TRBV27,TGTGCCAGCACCCAAACCGGACAGGTCTCTCGAAATGGCTACACCTTC,CASTQTGQVSRNGYTF
NA,NA,TRBJ1-1,TRBV6-5,TGTGCCAGCAGTTACCCCGGACAGTTGGCTTTCTTT,CASSYPGQLAFF
few,TRBD2,TRBJ2-5,TRBV5-1,TGCGCCAGCAGACTAGCGGGGGTTGACCAAGAGACCCAGTACTTC,CASRLAGVDQETQYF
few,NA,TRBJ2-6,TRBV30,TGTGCCTGGAGTACCGAACCCGGGGCCAACGTCCTGACTTTC,CAWSTEPGANVLTF
few,NA,TRBJ2-7,TRBV19,TGTGCCAGTAGTATCGTGGGGCCCGGAGAGCAGTACTTC,CASSIVGPGEQYF
few,NA,TRBJ1-6,TRBV3-1,TGTGCCAGCAGCCTCTTGACGGATAATTCACCCCTCCACTTT,CASSLLTDNSPLHF
NA,TRBD1,TRBJ2-3,TRBV4-1,TGCGCCAGCAGCCAAGCCAGGATGGGACAGGGGGCGGGAGATACGCAGTATTTT,CASSQARMGQGAGDTQYF
NA,NA,TRBJ1-6,TRBV28,TGTGCCAGCAGTTTATTGGGACCGCTAGGGTCACCCCTCCACTTT,CASSLLGPLGSPLHF
many,TRBD1,TRBJ2-5,TRBV7-2,TGTGCCAGCAGCTTAGATTGGGGCAGGGGGCAAGAGACCCAGTACTTC,CASSLDWGRGQETQYF
NA,TRBD1,TRBJ2-7,TRBV10-3,TGTGCCATCAGACAACGGACAGGAGCCAATTACGAGCAGTACTTC,CAIRQRTGANYEQYF
few,TRBD2,TRBJ2-7,TRBV18,TGTGCCAGCTCCCCCGGGACTAGACCCCTCTACGAGCAGTACTTC,CASSPGTRPLYEQYF
many,TRBD1,TRBJ1-5,TRBV3-1,TGTGCCAGTTCACAGGGGCCGGAGCAGCCCCAGCATTTT,CASSQGPEQPQHF
NA,NA,TRBJ2-5,TRBV20-1,TGCAGTGCTAGGGGGACGCAAGAGACCCAGTACTTC,CSARGTQETQYF
NA,NA,TRBJ2-3,TRBV14,TGTGCCAGCAGCCAAGTTGGAGCGACAGATACGCAGTATTTT,CASSQVGATDTQYF
NA,NA,TRBJ1-6,TRBV20-1,TGCAGTGCTAACGTCCAGGATAATTCACCCCTCCACTTT,CSANVQDNSPLHF
NA,NA,TRBJ2-3,TRBV6-6,TGTGCCAGCAGTAGCCCTGGCGCGGGGACAGATACGCAGTATTTT,CASSSPGAGTDTQYF
once,TRBD1,TRBJ2-5,TRBV20-1,TGCAGTGTTTTACCCCGGGACAGCTTTCAAGAGACCCAGTACTTC,CSVLPRDSFQETQYF
many,NA,TRBJ2-5,TRBV11-3,TGTGCCAGCAGCTTAGCCGATCAAGAGACCCAGTACTTC,CASSLADQETQYF
few,NA,TRBJ1-1,TRBV18,TGTGCCAGCTCACCCATCGGGGATGAAGCTTTCTTT,CASSPIGDEAFF
once,TRBD2,TRBJ2-3,TRBV9,TGTGCCAGCAGCGTATGGGGGGGAAGCACAGATACGCAGTATTTT,CASSVWGGSTDTQYF
few,TRBD1,TRBJ2-1,TRBV7-9,TGTGCCAGCAGCCTGGACAGGGGGTATGAGCAGTTCTTC,CASSLDRGYEQFF
many,NA,TRBJ2-3,TRBV7-2,TGTGCCAGCAGCTTAGAAGCCGAAAATACGCAGTATTTT,CASSLEAENTQYF
NA,TRBD1,TRBJ2-5,TRBV7-9,TGTGCCAGCAGCTCAGCCCGACAGGGCCGGGAGACCCAGTACTTC,CASSSARQGRETQYF
few,NA,TRBJ2-7,TRBV7-2,TGTGCCAGCAGCCGGAGACCCAGCTCCTACGAGCAGTACTTC,CASSRRPSSYEQYF